This TCR beta chain was retrieved from a study of CD8+ T cells in alopecia areata. General study results and limits: Unlike in mice, where it was clearer, TCR sharing across patients was less clear, possibly HLA-related. Sequenced scalp T cells also include alphabeta T cells resident in normal skin. Higher clonality was seen in lesional scalp than in normal scalp, especially in alopecia totalis/universalis.

RNA was isolated and reverse transcribed to cDNA, the sequencing template. Using immunoSEQ multiplex PCR, the repertoire was profiled, and TCRdb retains in-frame clones only, with some absent. The sample carries over 150,000 clones, roughly 56% recorded once. Trimming took 5 bases from V and 7 from J, leaving 18 bases between them. CDR3 length: 15 residues. Germline lookup yields CDR1 MGHRA and CDR2 YSYEKL. Comments on this clone: Its target is unknown.

A FACSAria was used to sort CD4+ and CD8+ T cells. These cells came from PBMCs. The sample was CD8+ T cells sorted from blood. The chain links TRBV4-1 to TRBJ1-5, with a weak D call TRBD1 (5 bases). This TCR came from a human donor in good health. Written as DNA, the CDR3 is TGCGCCAGCAGCGCAATGTGGGGGGGGAGACAGCCCCAGCATTTT. It specifies CASSAMWGGRQPQHF.